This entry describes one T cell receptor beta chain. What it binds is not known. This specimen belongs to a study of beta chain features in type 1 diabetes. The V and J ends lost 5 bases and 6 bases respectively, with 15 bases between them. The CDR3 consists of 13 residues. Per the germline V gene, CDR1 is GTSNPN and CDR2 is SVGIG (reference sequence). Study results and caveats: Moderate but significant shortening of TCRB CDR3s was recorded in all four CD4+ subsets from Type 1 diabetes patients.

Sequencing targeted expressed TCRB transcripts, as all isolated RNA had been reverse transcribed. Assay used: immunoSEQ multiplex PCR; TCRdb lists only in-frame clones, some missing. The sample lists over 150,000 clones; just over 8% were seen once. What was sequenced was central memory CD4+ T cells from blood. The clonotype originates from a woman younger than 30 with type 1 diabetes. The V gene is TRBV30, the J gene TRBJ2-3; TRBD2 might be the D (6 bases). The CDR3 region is CAWAGLGGDTQYF. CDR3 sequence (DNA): TGTGCCTGGGCGGGACTCGGGGGTGATACGCAGTATTTT.